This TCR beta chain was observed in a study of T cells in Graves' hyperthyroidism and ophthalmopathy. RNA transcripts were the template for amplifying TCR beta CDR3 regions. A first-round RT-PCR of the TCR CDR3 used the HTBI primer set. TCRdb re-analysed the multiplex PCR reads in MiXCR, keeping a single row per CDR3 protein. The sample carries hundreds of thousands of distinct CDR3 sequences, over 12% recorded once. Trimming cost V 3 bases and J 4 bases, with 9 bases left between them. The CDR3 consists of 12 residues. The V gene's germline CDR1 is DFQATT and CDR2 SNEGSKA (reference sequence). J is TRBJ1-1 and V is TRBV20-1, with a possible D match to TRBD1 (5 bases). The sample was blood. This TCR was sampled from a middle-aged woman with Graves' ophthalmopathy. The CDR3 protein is CSASRGTTEAFF. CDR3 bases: TGCAGTGCTAGTCGGGGGACCACTGAAGCTTTCTTT.